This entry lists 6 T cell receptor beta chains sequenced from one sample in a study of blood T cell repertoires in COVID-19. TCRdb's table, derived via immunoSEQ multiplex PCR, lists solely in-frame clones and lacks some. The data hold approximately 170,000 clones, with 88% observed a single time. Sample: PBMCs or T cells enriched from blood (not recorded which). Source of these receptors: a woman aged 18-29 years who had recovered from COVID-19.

CDR3 bases: TGTGCCAGCAGTTTATGGGACAGGGGGCCACTTTATGGCTACACCTTC. Its protein product is CASSLWDRGPLYGYTF. The J gene is TRBJ1-2, the V gene TRBV27; 12 nucleotides align to TRBD1. CDR1 is MNHEY and CDR2 is SMNVEV in the germline V gene (reference sequence). Losses at the gene ends were 1 base for V and 5 bases for J; bases not matched to a gene: 5. This CDR3 spans 16 amino acids.

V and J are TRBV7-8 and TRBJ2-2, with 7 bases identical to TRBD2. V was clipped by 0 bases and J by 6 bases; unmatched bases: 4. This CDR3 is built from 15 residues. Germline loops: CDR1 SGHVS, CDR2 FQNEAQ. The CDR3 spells CASSLARELAGELFF. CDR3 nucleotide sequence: TGTGCCAGCAGCTTAGCGCGGGAGTTGGCCGGGGAGCTGTTTTTT.

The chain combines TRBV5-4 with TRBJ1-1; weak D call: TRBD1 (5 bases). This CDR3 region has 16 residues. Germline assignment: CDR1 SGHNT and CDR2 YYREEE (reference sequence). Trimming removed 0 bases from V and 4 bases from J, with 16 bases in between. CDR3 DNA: TGTGCCAGCAGCTTGGCCGGACACATCGGCGGCACTGAAGCTTTCTTT. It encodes CASSLAGHIGGTEAFF.

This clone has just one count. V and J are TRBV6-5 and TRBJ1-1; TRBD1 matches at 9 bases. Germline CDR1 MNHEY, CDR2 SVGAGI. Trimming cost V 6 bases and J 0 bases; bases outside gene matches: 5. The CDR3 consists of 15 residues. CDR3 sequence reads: CASRQTGGVNTEAFF. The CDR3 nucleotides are TGTGCCAGCAGGCAGACAGGGGGGGTGAACACTGAAGCTTTCTTT.

The CDR3 sequence is CASSGVGGPVKAFF. The CDR3 DNA reads TGTGCCAGCAGCGGGGTCGGGGGGCCCGTGAAAGCTTTCTTT. The gene calls are TRBV11-2 and TRBJ1-1; TRBD1 might be the D (6 bases). V shed 5 bases and J shed 9 bases, with 19 bases lying between them. Germline V gene lookup returns CDR1 SGHAT and CDR2 FQNNGV. The CDR3 sequence is 14 residues long. Using reference TRBV11-2 and TRBJ1-1 for the parts outside the CDR3, the full variable domain is EAGVAQSPRYKIIEKRQSVAFWCNPISGHATLYWYQQILGQGPKLLIQFQNNGVVDDSQLPKDRFSAERLKGVDSTLKIQPAKLEDSAVYLCASSGVGGPVKAFFGQGTRLTVV.

The CDR3 loop is CASRSGQGSNQPQHF. DNA of the CDR3: TGTGCCAGCAGAAGTGGACAGGGGAGCAATCAGCCCCAGCATTTT. The rearrangement links TRBV28 to TRBJ1-5, with TRBD1 matching over 9 bases. The V and J ends lost 6 bases and 1 base, in that order; junction bases with no gene match: 4. Germline loops: CDR1 MDHEN, CDR2 SYDVKM. The CDR3 loop spans 15 amino acids.